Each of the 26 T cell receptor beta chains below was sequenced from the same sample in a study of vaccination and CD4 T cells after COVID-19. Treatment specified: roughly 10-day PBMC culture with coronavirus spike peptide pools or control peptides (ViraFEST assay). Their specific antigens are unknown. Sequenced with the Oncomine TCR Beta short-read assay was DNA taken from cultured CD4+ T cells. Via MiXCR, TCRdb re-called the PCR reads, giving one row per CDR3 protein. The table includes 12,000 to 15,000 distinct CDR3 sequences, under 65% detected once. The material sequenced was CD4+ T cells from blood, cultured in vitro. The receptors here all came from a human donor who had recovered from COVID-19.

This CDR3 is CASSSKAYRSNTEAFF. The CDR3 nucleotides are TGTGCCAGCAGCTCTAAAGCTTACCGGTCCAACACTGAAGCTTTCTTT. This chain uses TRBV7-9 with TRBJ1-1; D gene ambiguous. CDR3 size: 16 residues. Germline V gene lookup returns CDR1 SEHNR and CDR2 FQNEAQ (reference sequence). Trimming removed 4 bases at V and 2 bases at J, with 17 bases between.

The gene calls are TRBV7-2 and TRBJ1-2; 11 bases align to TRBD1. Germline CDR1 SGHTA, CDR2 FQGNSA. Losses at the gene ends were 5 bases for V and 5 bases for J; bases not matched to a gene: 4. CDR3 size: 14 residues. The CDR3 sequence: CASSSRDRGYGYTF. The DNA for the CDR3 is TGTGCCAGCAGCAGCCGGGACAGGGGGTATGGCTACACCTTC.

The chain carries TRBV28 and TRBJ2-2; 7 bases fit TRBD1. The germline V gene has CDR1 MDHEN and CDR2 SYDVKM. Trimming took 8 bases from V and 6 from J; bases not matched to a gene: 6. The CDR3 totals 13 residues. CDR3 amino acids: CASLTGRAGELFF. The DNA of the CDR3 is TGTGCCAGCTTGACAGGGCGGGCCGGGGAGCTGTTTTTT.

CDR3 loop: CASTTPLAGLENEQFF. The CDR3 DNA sequence: TGTGCCAGCACCACCCCGCTAGCGGGATTGGAAAATGAGCAGTTCTTC. The rearrangement links TRBV6-2 or TRBV6-3 to TRBJ2-1; 9 nucleotides line up with TRBD2. J lost 7 bases, V lost 7 bases, and 14 bases had no gene match. The CDR3 length is 16 residues. In germline, CDR1 is MNHEY, CDR2 SVGEGT.

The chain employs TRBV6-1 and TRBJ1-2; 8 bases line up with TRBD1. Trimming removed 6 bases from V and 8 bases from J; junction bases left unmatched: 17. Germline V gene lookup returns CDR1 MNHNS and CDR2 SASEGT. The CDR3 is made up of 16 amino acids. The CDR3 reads CASSLTDPGTGGGYTF. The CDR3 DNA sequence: TGTGCCAGCAGCTTAACTGACCCTGGGACAGGTGGGGGCTACACCTTC.

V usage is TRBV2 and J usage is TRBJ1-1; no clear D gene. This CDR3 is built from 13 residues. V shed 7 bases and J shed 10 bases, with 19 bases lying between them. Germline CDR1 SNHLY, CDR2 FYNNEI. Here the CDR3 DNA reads TGTGCCAGCACTCGAGGGCAACGGGAGGTAGCTTTCTTT. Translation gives CASTRGQREVAFF.

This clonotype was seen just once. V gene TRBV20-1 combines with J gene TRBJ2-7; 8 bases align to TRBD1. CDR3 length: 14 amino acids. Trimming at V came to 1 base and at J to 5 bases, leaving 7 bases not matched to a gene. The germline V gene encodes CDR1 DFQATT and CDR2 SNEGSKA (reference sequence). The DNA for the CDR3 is TGCAGTGCTAGAGCCGGGACAGGAGGCCACGAGCAGTACTTC. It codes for CSARAGTGGHEQYF.

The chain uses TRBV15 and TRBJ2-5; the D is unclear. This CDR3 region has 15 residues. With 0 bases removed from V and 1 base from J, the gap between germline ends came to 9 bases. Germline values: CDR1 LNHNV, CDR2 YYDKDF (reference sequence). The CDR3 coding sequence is TGTGCCACCAGCAGAGACGGACGGGTCCAAGAGACCCAGTACTTC. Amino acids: CATSRDGRVQETQYF. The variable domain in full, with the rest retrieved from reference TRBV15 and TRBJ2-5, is DAMVIQNPRYQVTQFGKPVTLSCSQTLNHNVMYWYQQKSSQAPKLLFHYYDKDFNNEADTPDNFQSRRPNTSFCFLDIRSPGLGDTAMYLCATSRDGRVQETQYFGPGTRLLVL.

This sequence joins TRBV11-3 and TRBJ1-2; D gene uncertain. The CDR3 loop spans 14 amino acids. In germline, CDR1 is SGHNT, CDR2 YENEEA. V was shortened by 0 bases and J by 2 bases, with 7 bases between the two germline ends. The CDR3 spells CASSLDETNYGYTF. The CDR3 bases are TGTGCCAGCAGCTTAGACGAAACGAACTATGGCTACACCTTC.

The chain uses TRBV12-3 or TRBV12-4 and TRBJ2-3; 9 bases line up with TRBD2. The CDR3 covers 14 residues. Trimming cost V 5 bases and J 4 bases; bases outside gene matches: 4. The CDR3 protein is CASSLSGGPDTQYF. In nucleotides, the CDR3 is TGTGCCAGCAGTCTTAGCGGGGGACCAGATACGCAGTATTTT.

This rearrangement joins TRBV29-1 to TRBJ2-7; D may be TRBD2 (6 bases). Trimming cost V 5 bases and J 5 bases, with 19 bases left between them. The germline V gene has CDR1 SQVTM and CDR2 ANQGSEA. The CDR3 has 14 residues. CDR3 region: CSVPSWGETHEQYF. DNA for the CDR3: TGCAGCGTTCCCAGCTGGGGGGAGACACACGAGCAGTACTTC.

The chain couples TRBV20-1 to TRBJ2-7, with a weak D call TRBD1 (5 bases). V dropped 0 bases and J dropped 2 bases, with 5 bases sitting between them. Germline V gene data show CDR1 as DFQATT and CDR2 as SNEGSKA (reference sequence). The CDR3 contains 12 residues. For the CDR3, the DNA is TGCAGTGCTAGAGAGACAGCCTACGAGCAGTACTTC. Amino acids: CSARETAYEQYF.

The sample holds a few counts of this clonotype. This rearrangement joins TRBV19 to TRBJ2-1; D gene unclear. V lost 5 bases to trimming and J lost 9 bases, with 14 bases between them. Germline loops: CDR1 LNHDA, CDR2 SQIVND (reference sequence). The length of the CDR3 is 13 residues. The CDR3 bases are TGTGCCAGTAGTCCCCGGGCGGAGAGTGAGCAGTTCTTC. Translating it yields CASSPRAESEQFF. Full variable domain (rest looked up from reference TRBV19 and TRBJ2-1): DGGITQSPKYLFRKEGQNVTLSCEQNLNHDAMYWYRQDPGQGLRLIYYSQIVNDFQKGDIAEGYSVSREKKESFPLTVTSAQKNPTAFYLCASSPRAESEQFFGPGTRLTVL.

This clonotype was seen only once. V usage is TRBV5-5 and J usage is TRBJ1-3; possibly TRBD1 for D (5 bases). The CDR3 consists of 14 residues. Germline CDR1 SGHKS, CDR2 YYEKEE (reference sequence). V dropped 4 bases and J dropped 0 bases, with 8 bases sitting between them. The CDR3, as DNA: TGTGCCAGCAGCCGGGGCGACTCTGGAAACACCATATATTTT. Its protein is CASSRGDSGNTIYF. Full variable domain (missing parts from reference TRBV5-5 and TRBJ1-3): DAGVTQSPTHLIKTRGQQVTLRCSPISGHKSVSWYQQVLGQGPQFIFQYYEKEERGRGNFPDRFSARQFPNYSSELNVNALLLGDSALYLCASSRGDSGNTIYFGEGSWLTVV.

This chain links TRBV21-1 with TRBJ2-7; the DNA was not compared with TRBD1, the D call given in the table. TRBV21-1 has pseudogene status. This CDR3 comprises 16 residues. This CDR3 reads CASSPSPGTGRYEQYF. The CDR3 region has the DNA TGTGCCAGCAGTCCTTCGCCCGGGACAGGGAGATACGAGCAGTACTTC.

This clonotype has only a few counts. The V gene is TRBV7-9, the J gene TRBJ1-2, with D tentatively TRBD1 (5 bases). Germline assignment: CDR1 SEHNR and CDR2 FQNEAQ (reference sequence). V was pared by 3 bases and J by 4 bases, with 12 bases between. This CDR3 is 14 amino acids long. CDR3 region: CASSFSQGPYGYTF. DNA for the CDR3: TGTGCCAGCAGCTTTTCGCAGGGACCCTATGGCTACACCTTC.

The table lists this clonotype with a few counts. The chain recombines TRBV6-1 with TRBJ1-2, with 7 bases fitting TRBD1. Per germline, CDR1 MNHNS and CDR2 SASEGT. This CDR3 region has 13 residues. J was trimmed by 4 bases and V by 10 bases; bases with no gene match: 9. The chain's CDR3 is CATLDRESYGYTF. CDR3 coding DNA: TGTGCCACCTTAGACAGGGAGAGCTATGGCTACACCTTC.

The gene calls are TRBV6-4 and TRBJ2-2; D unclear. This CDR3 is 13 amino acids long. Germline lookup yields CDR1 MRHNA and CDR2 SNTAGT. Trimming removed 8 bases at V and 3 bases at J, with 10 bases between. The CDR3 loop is CASAQGYTGELFF. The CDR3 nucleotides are TGTGCCAGCGCCCAAGGGTACACCGGGGAGCTGTTTTTT.

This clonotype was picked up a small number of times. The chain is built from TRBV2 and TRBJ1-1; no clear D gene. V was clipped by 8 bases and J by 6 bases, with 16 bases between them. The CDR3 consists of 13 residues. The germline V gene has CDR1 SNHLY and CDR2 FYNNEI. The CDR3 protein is CASLLRLGAEAFF. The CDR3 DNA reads TGTGCCAGCCTTCTTAGGCTAGGCGCTGAAGCTTTCTTT.

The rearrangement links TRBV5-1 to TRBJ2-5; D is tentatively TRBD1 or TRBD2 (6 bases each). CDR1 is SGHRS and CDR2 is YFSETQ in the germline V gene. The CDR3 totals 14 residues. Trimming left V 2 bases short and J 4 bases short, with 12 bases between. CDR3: CASSFSGGGETQYF. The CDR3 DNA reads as TGCGCCAGCAGCTTTTCCGGGGGCGGAGAGACCCAGTACTTC.

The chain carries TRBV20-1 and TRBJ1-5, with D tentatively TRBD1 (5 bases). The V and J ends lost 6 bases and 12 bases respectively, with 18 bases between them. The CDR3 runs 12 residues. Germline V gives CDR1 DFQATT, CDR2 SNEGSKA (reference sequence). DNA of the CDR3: TGCAGTGCCCTGGCCTCCGGGACGAGCCAGCATTTT. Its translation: CSALASGTSQHF.

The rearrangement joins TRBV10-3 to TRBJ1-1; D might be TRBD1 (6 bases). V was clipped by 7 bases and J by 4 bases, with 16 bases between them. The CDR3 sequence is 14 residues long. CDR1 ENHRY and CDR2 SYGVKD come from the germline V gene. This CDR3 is CAIKTDQGITEAFF. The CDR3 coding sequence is TGTGCCATCAAAACTGACCAGGGGATCACTGAAGCTTTCTTT.

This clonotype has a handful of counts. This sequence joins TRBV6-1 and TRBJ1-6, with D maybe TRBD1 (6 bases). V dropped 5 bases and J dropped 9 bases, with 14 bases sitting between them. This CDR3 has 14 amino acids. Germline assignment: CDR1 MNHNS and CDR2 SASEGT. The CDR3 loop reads CASSQQGEGSPLHF. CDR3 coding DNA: TGTGCCAGCAGTCAACAGGGAGAGGGTTCACCCCTCCACTTT.

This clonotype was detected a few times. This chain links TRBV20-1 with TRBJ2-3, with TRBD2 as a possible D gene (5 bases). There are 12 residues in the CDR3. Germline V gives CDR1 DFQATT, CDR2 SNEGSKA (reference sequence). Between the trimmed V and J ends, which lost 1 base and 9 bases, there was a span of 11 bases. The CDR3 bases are TGCAGTGCTAGAGTTGGAGGTGGAACGCAGTATTTT. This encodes CSARVGGGTQYF.

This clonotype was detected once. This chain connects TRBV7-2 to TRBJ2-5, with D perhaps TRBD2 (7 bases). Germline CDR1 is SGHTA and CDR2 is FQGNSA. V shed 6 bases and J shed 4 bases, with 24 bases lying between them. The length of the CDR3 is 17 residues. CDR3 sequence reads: CASSPRGAGVSLETQYF. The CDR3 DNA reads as TGTGCCAGCAGTCCAAGGGGGGCGGGAGTCTCGTTAGAGACCCAGTACTTC.

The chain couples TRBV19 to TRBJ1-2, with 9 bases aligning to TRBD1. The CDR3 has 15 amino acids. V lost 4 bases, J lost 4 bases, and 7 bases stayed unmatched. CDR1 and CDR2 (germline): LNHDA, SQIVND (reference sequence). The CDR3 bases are TGTGCCAGTAGTAGGGGACAGGGAGGGAGCTATGGCTACACCTTC. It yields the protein CASSRGQGGSYGYTF.